The clone carrying this TCR beta chain was recorded at least ten times. The antigen is unknown. The entry originates in a study of neurological immune-mediated disorders. General observations from the study: The greatest TCR clonal expansion occurred in HTLV-1-associated myelopathy and the least in multiple sclerosis, which fell below healthy controls.

V trimming: 8 bases; J trimming: 0 bases; junction bases outside the gene matches: 6. Germline V gene lookup returns CDR1 SQVTM and CDR2 ANQGSEA. CDR3 size: 14 residues. 5'RACE generated cDNA with 10-nucleotide random UMIs. Over 180 million TCR-beta sequences from 15-18 subjects came from every sequencing run. TCRdb fed the 5' RACE reads into MiXCR, producing one record per CDR3 protein. The sample lists 35,000 to 55,000 distinct CDR3 sequences; roughly 6.3% were seen once. Sorted libraries were made with approximately 920,000 CD4+ or CD8+ T cells. The chain has TRBV29-1 and TRBJ2-2, with 7 bases matching TRBD1. The receptor comes from a woman between 35 and 50 years old in good health. The sample comprised CD4+ T cells from blood. The CDR3 DNA reads as TGCAGCTTTATTGGGACAGCGAACACCGGGGAGCTGTTTTTT. This gives the protein CSFIGTANTGELFF.